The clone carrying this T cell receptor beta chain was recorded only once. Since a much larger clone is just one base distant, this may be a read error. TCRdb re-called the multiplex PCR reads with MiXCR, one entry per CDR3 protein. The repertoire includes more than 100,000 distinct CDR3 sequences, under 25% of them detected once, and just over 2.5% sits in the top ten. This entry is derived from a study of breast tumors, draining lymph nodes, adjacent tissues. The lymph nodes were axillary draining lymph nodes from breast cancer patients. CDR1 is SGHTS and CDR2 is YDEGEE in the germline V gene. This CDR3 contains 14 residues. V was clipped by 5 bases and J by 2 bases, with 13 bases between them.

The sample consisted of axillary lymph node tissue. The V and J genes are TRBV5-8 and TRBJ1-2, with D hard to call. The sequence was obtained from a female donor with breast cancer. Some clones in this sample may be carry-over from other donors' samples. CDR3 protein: CASRKDVSNYGYTF. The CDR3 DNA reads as TGTGCCAGCAGGAAGGACGTAAGCAACTATGGCTACACCTTC.